This passage covers 23 T cell receptor beta chains from one sample sequenced in a study of cytomegalovirus exposure and HLA in healthy donors. Clones were sequenced by immunoSEQ multiplex PCR, and TCRdb holds only the in-frame ones, with some missing. The sample has about 58,000 clones; around 90% are singletons. Sequencing was done on a sample of PBMCs. These receptor sequences come from a man between 18 and 35 years old in good health and CMV-seronegative.

The chain employs TRBV28 and TRBJ2-7; 7 bases match TRBD1. Per germline, CDR1 MDHEN and CDR2 SYDVKM. This CDR3 comprises 12 residues. The trim removed 5 bases at V and 3 bases at J, leaving 1 base unmatched. CDR3 residues: CASSHRGYEQYF. The DNA for the CDR3 is TGTGCCAGCAGTCACAGGGGCTACGAGCAGTACTTC.

V and J are TRBV5-1 and TRBJ2-2; 8 nucleotides agree with TRBD1. Trimming at V came to 4 bases and at J to 1 base, leaving 9 bases not matched to a gene. The germline CDR1 and CDR2 sequences are SGHRS and YFSETQ. The CDR3 spans 17 residues. In DNA, the CDR3 is TGCGCCAGCAGCCCGAAAACCGGGACAGGGAACACCGGGGAGCTGTTTTTT. This encodes CASSPKTGTGNTGELFF.

This clone was detected only once. J is TRBJ2-1 and V is TRBV2; TRBD2 aligns across 7 bases. The J segment lost 8 bases and the V segment lost 6 bases, leaving 1 base of the junction unmatched. The length of the CDR3 is 11 residues. The germline V gene encodes CDR1 SNHLY and CDR2 FYNNEI. The chain's CDR3 is CASSLADEQFF. In nucleotides, the CDR3 is TGTGCCAGCAGCCTAGCGGATGAGCAGTTCTTC.

This chain links TRBV21-1 with TRBJ2-4; TRBD1, as called in the table, went unchecked against the DNA. TRBV21-1 is marked as a pseudogene. CDR3 length: 16 amino acids. The CDR3 bases are TGTGCCAGCAGCACTCAGGGTGGGCAAGCCAAAAACATTCAGTACTTC. This codes for CASSTQGGQAKNIQYF.

The chain couples TRBV6-6 to TRBJ2-1, with 13 bases lining up with TRBD2. V trimming: 5 bases; J trimming: 7 bases; junction bases outside the gene matches: 5. Germline V gene data show CDR1 as MNHNY and CDR2 as SVGAGI (reference sequence). This CDR3 spans 15 amino acids. DNA of the CDR3: TGTGCCAGCAGTGCCTCACTAGCGGGAGGGAATGAGCAGTTCTTC. Its protein product is CASSASLAGGNEQFF.

V is TRBV6-6 and J is TRBJ1-5; D possibly corresponds to TRBD1 (6 bases). CDR1 is MNHNY, CDR2 SVGAGI, per germline (reference sequence). Trimming took 7 bases from V and 3 from J, leaving 13 bases between them. The CDR3 length is 14 residues. CDR3: CASNGGADNQPQHF. The CDR3, as DNA: TGTGCCAGCAATGGGGGCGCTGACAATCAGCCCCAGCATTTT.

V usage is TRBV10-3 and J usage is TRBJ2-3; possible D gene TRBD1, 5 bases. Germline CDR1 reads ENHRY; CDR2 reads SYGVKD. The V gene lost 6 bases and the J gene lost 2 bases, with 15 bases spanning the gap. The CDR3 loop spans 15 amino acids. CDR3 residues: CAISDSLNPTDTQYF. CDR3 nucleotide sequence: TGTGCCATCAGCGACAGCCTAAACCCCACAGATACGCAGTATTTT.

This chain joins TRBV5-1 and TRBJ1-2; D might be TRBD1 (5 bases). Trimming took 4 bases from V and 8 from J, leaving 12 bases between them. Germline V gene sequence: CDR1 SGHRS, CDR2 YFSETQ. The CDR3 has 12 amino acids. CDR3 coding DNA: TGCGCCAGCAGCCTTGGGGGGGAAGGCTACACCTTC. Translating it yields CASSLGGEGYTF.

This sequence joins TRBV5-1 and TRBJ2-3, with 9 bases that match TRBD1. This CDR3 contains 15 residues. CDR1 SGHRS and CDR2 YFSETQ come from the germline V gene. Trimming took 4 bases from V and 6 from J; bases not matched to a gene: 9. CDR3: CASSLRDRDFDTQYF. In DNA form, the CDR3 reads TGCGCCAGCAGCCTCCGGGACAGGGACTTTGATACGCAGTATTTT.

The chain joins TRBV4-1 to TRBJ2-2, with 7 bases identical to TRBD1. Germline CDR1 reads MGHRA; CDR2 reads YSYEKL. This CDR3 is 14 amino acids long. V shed 8 bases and J 0 bases; nucleotides not matched to a gene: 3. The CDR3 sequence: CASATGANTGELFF. DNA for the CDR3: TGCGCCAGCGCCACAGGGGCGAACACCGGGGAGCTGTTTTTT.

V is TRBV7-8 and J is TRBJ2-3; possibly TRBD2 for D (6 bases). CDR1 is SGHVS and CDR2 is FQNEAQ in the germline V gene. Trimming took off 6 bases at V and 4 bases at J, with 14 bases between the two ends. The CDR3 extends over 14 amino acids. In DNA, the CDR3 is TGTGCCAGCAGTCGCGACTTAGCGGCAGATACGCAGTATTTT. This codes for CASSRDLAADTQYF. Looking up the rest from reference TRBV7-8 and TRBJ2-3 gives the full variable domain: GAGVSQSPRYKVAKRGQDVALRCDPISGHVSLFWYQQALGQGPEFLTYFQNEAQLDKSGLPSDRFFAERPEGSVSTLKIQRTQQEDSAVYLCASSRDLAADTQYFGPGTRLTVL.

Written as DNA, the CDR3 is TGTGCCAGCAGCTTAGGCGTAGACTACGAGCAGTACTTC. This sequence encodes CASSLGVDYEQYF. J is TRBJ2-7 and V is TRBV11-2, with D uncertain. The length of the CDR3 is 13 residues. CDR1 SGHAT and CDR2 FQNNGV come from the germline V gene. Trimming shortened V by 1 base and J by 3 bases, and 7 bases separated the two germline ends.

This rearrangement joins TRBV6-5 to TRBJ1-2, with unresolved D. V lost 6 bases, J lost 2 bases, and 13 bases lay in between. This CDR3 is 14 amino acids long. CDR1 and CDR2 (germline): MNHEY, SVGAGI. The CDR3 sequence: CASSYNWRNYGYTF. The CDR3, as DNA: TGTGCCAGCAGCTACAACTGGCGGAACTATGGCTACACCTTC.

The CDR3 nucleotides are TGCGCCAGCAGCCACCAGACAGGGGATGAAAAACTGTTTTTT. Translation: CASSHQTGDEKLFF. The rearrangement links TRBV4-1 to TRBJ1-4; TRBD1 agrees at 8 bases. The germline CDR1 and CDR2 sequences are MGHRA and YSYEKL. The V segment lost 3 bases and the J segment 6 bases; nucleotides outside the gene matches: 3. The CDR3 runs 14 residues.

The V gene is TRBV9, the J gene TRBJ1-3, with D unresolved. The germline CDR1 and CDR2 sequences are SGDLS and YYNGEE. CDR3 length: 18 residues. Trimming shortened V by 0 bases and J by 0 bases, and 16 bases separated the two germline ends. CDR3 region: CASSVGISRGSSGNTIYF. The DNA for the CDR3 is TGTGCCAGCAGCGTAGGTATCTCCCGGGGAAGCTCTGGAAACACCATATATTTT.

The chain uses TRBV7-9 and TRBJ2-7, with TRBD2 matching 8 bases. Germline lookup yields CDR1 SEHNR and CDR2 FQNEAQ (reference sequence). V trimming: 5 bases; J trimming: 2 bases; junction bases outside the gene matches: 8. The CDR3 contains 15 residues. CDR3 nucleotides: TGTGCCAGCAGCAAGCGGACTAGCAACCCCTACGAGCAGTACTTC. This encodes CASSKRTSNPYEQYF.

V and J are TRBV9 and TRBJ2-5, with 12 positions matching TRBD2. The CDR3 extends over 19 amino acids. V lost 2 bases and J lost 4; bases outside the gene matches: 15. The germline V gene encodes CDR1 SGDLS and CDR2 YYNGEE. The CDR3 DNA sequence: TGTGCCAGCAGCGTGGGAGGAGGGGGACTAGCGGGTGCTCGAGAGACCCAGTACTTC. This encodes CASSVGGGGLAGARETQYF.

This clone has only one observation. The chain couples TRBV27 to TRBJ2-7, with TRBD2 identical over 8 bases. The CDR3 covers 16 residues. After removal of 4 bases from V and 3 bases from J, the junction contained 11 bases not matched to a gene. Germline CDR1 and CDR2: MNHEY and SMNVEV (reference sequence). CDR3 amino acids: CASSSRFAGGNYEQYF. In nucleotides, the CDR3 is TGTGCCAGCAGTTCCAGGTTTGCGGGAGGAAACTACGAGCAGTACTTC.

The chain uses TRBV5-1 and TRBJ2-1, with D perhaps TRBD1 (5 bases). CDR1 and CDR2 from the germline V gene are SGHRS and YFSETQ. Trimming took off 3 bases at V and 1 base at J, with 17 bases between the two ends. The CDR3 is made up of 17 amino acids. CDR3 nucleotide sequence: TGCGCCAGCAGCTATACCCCAGGGCACCGATCCTACAATGAGCAGTTCTTC. Its protein product is CASSYTPGHRSYNEQFF. Supplemented by reference TRBV5-1 and TRBJ2-1, the full variable domain reads KAGVTQTPRYLIKTRGQQVTLSCSPISGHRSVSWYQQTPGQGLQFLFEYFSETQRNKGNFPGRFSGRQFSNSRSEMNVSTLELGDSALYLCASSYTPGHRSYNEQFFGPGTRLTVL.

This clone showed up just once. The chain is built from TRBV29-1 and TRBJ2-2; TRBD1 matches at 9 bases. The CDR3 is 15 amino acids. Germline values: CDR1 SQVTM, CDR2 ANQGSEA. The trim removed 5 bases at V and 1 base at J, leaving 5 bases unmatched. The CDR3 loop is CSVRGDRVNTGELFF. As DNA, the CDR3 is TGCAGCGTTCGTGGGGACAGGGTGAACACCGGGGAGCTGTTTTTT.

The J gene is TRBJ2-2, the V gene TRBV27; a possible D gene is TRBD2 (5 bases). Germline V gene data show CDR1 as MNHEY and CDR2 as SMNVEV (reference sequence). V was trimmed by 5 bases and J by 4 bases, leaving 8 bases between them. The CDR3 loop spans 13 amino acids. CDR3 nucleotides: TGTGCCAGCAGTGGAGGACGCACCGGGGAGCTGTTTTTT. This translates into CASSGGRTGELFF.

V gene TRBV19 combines with J gene TRBJ2-1; tentative D call: TRBD2 (6 bases). Germline CDR1 is LNHDA and CDR2 is SQIVND (reference sequence). This CDR3 is built from 15 residues. Trimming pared 3 bases from V and 5 bases from J, leaving 14 bases between. The CDR3 DNA reads TGTGCCAGTAGTATTTCGGCTAGCGTAAACAATGAGCAGTTCTTC. It is translated as CASSISASVNNEQFF.

The chain is built from TRBV30 and TRBJ1-2; no reliable D call. V was cut by 1 base and J by 5 bases, with 11 bases left in between. Per germline, CDR1 GTSNPN and CDR2 SVGIG (reference sequence). The CDR3 is 13 residues long. The CDR3 DNA sequence: TGTGCCTGGAGTGGTGGTCGTAGTTATGGCTACACCTTC. Protein: CAWSGGRSYGYTF.